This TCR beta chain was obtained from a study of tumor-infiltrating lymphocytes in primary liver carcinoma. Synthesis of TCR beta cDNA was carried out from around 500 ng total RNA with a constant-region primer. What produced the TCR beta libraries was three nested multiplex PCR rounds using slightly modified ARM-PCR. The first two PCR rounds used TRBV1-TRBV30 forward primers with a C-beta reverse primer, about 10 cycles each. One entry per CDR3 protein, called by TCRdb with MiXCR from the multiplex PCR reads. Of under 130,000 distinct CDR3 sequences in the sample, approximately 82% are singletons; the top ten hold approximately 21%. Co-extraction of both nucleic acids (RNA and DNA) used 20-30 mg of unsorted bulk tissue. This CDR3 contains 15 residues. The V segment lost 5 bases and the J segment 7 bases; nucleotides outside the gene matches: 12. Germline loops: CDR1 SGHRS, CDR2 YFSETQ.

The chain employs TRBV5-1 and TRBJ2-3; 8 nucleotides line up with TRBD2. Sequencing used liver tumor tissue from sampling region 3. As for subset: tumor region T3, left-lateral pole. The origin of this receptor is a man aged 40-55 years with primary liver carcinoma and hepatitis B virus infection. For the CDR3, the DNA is TGCGCCAGCAGGACTAGCGTGAGGGCTGCAAATACGCAGTATTTT. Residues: CASRTSVRAANTQYF.